The T cell receptor beta chain under discussion was sequenced for a study of blood T cell repertoires in COVID-19. As handled by the study authors: Counts of nucleated cells, estimated from reference gene primer amplification, were obtained. The assay was immunoSEQ multiplex PCR, and TCRdb's table has in-frame clones only and misses some. D and trimming come from the DNA, and the V and J calls and clone size come from that table. The table lists just over 300,000 clones, around 90% of them singletons. Individuals aged roughly 18 to 95 years were recruited from 20 to 25 US areas. The material sequenced was PBMCs or T cells enriched from blood (not recorded which). This TCR derives from a woman under 30 with acute COVID-19.

This CDR3 reads CASSHNSGYGFKAYNEQFF. The CDR3, as DNA: TGTGCCAGCAGTCATAACTCGGGGTACGGCTTCAAGGCCTACAATGAGCAGTTCTTC. This chain uses TRBV27 with TRBJ2-1; weak D call: TRBD2 (5 bases). This CDR3 comprises 19 residues. The V gene lost 5 bases and the J gene lost 2 bases, with 25 bases spanning the gap. The germline V gene encodes CDR1 MNHEY and CDR2 SMNVEV (reference sequence).